This entry features one TCR beta chain sequence. This sample is part of a study of molecular identifiers for immune sequencing clone quantification. The CDR3 has 15 residues. Per germline, CDR1 SGDLS and CDR2 YYNGEE. The junction had 11 bases not matched to a gene; V was cut back by 3 bases and J by 11 bases. CD8+CD4-CCR7+CD45RA+ sorting gave the naive CD8 T cells. Using its own MiXCR run on the PCR reads, TCRdb lists one record per CDR3 protein. Among about 510,000 distinct CDR3 sequences, about 21% were seen once, and the ten largest hold about 0.78%. The V gene is TRBV9, the J gene TRBJ1-6, with 7 bases identical to TRBD1. The TCR originated in a human donor in good health. Some libraries in this study had Jurkat cell RNA spiked in. Sample: naive CD8+ T cells from blood, with Jurkat cell RNA spiked in. The subset is: FACS-sorted CD8+CD4-CCR7+CD45RA+ naive T cells. In nucleotides, the CDR3 is TGTGCCAGCAGCGAAACCGGGACAGAGAATCCACCCCTCCACTTT. It translates to CASSETGTENPPLHF. The whole variable domain, remainder taken from reference TRBV9 and TRBJ1-6, is DSGVTQTPKHLITATGQRVTLRCSPRSGDLSVYWYQQSLDQGLQFLIQYYNGEERAKGNILERFSAQQFPDLHSELNLSSLELGDSALYFCASSETGTENPPLHFGNGTRLTVT.